The 17 T cell receptor beta chains reported below all come from one sample, sequenced in a study of cytotoxic CD8 clonotypes in ibrutinib-treated CLL. Profiling relied on immunoSEQ multiplex PCR, and the TCRdb table lists in-frame clones only, not all of them. The sample carries more than 110,000 clones, 65% to 85% recorded once. This sample comprised PBMCs, obtained after 36 months of ibrutinib treatment. These TCRs come from a human donor with chronic lymphocytic leukemia.

The CDR3 protein is CAWSLFVGPSGSNEQFF. The CDR3 DNA sequence: TGTGCCTGGAGTTTATTTGTCGGGCCTAGCGGGAGCAATGAGCAGTTCTTC. V is TRBV30 and J is TRBJ2-1; 10 nucleotides line up with TRBD2. Trimming took 2 bases from V and 6 from J; bases not matched to a gene: 13. The CDR3 totals 17 residues. Looked up from germline, CDR1 is GTSNPN and CDR2 is SVGIG (reference sequence). The full variable domain, completed using reference TRBV30 and TRBJ2-1, is SQTIHQWPATLVQPVGSPLSLECTVEGTSNPNLYWYRQAAGRGLQLLFYSVGIGQISSEVPQNLSASRPQDRQFILSSKKLLLSDSGFYLCAWSLFVGPSGSNEQFFGPGTRLTVL.

The chain combines TRBV14 with TRBJ2-5; TRBD2 matches at 9 bases. The CDR3 length is 14 residues. V lost 4 bases, J lost 4 bases, and 4 bases stayed unmatched. The germline gives CDR1 SGHDN, CDR2 FVKESK. The CDR3 reads CASSLLTSGETQYF. In DNA, the CDR3 is TGTGCCAGCAGCCTCTTGACTAGCGGAGAGACCCAGTACTTC.

The V call is TRBV28, the J call TRBJ1-4; 8 nucleotides match TRBD1. The CDR3 has 15 amino acids. Per the germline V gene, CDR1 is MDHEN and CDR2 is SYDVKM. After removal of 6 bases from V and 8 bases from J, the junction contained 11 bases not matched to a gene. CDR3 region: CASSTTGDGGEKLFF. For the CDR3, the DNA is TGTGCCAGCAGCACGACAGGGGATGGTGGGGAAAAACTGTTTTTT.

This clone was counted a single time. Here the CDR3 reads CASSFDQYNEQFF. CDR3 nucleotide sequence: TGTGCCAGCAGTTTTGACCAGTACAATGAGCAGTTCTTC. The chain joins TRBV6-1 to TRBJ2-1; D remains unclear. V shed 5 bases and J shed 4 bases, with 9 bases lying between them. Germline lookup yields CDR1 MNHNS and CDR2 SASEGT. The CDR3 totals 13 residues.

The chain recombines TRBV5-1 with TRBJ1-1, with D possibly matching TRBD1 (5 bases). V was trimmed by 2 bases and J by 0 bases, leaving 8 bases between them. From germline, CDR1 is SGHRS and CDR2 YFSETQ. The CDR3 runs to 14 residues. CDR3 nucleotides: TGCGCCAGCAGCTTCCGACAGTTGAACACTGAAGCTTTCTTT. It encodes CASSFRQLNTEAFF.

The chain employs TRBV7-9 and TRBJ2-3; 10 bases map to TRBD2. Germline CDR1 and CDR2: SEHNR and FQNEAQ (reference sequence). The CDR3 has 15 amino acids. The V segment lost 6 bases and the J segment 3 bases; nucleotides outside the gene matches: 6. CDR3 region: CASRDGLAETDTQYF. The CDR3 DNA is TGTGCCAGCAGGGACGGACTAGCGGAAACAGATACGCAGTATTTT.

V is TRBV6-1 and J is TRBJ2-3, with a weak D call TRBD2 (5 bases). Per germline, CDR1 MNHNS and CDR2 SASEGT. Trimming left V 4 bases short and J 0 bases short, with 8 bases between. The CDR3 has 14 amino acids. The CDR3 reads CASSVSGSTDTQYF. CDR3 nucleotides: TGTGCCAGCAGTGTCTCGGGGAGCACAGATACGCAGTATTTT.

The chain uses TRBV9 and TRBJ2-2, with D uncertain. CDR1 is SGDLS, CDR2 YYNGEE, per germline. Trimming stripped 0 bases from V and 1 base from J, with 13 bases between. CDR3 size: 17 residues. The CDR3 here is CASSVASSWQNTGELFF. CDR3 DNA sequence: TGTGCCAGCAGCGTAGCCTCTTCGTGGCAGAACACCGGGGAGCTGTTTTTT.

This clone was detected a few times. The V and J genes are TRBV18 and TRBJ2-1; D assignment may be TRBD1 or TRBD2 (5 bases each). The CDR3 runs 18 residues. Germline loops: CDR1 KGHSH, CDR2 LQKENI. V was cut by 3 bases and J by 3 bases, with 21 bases left in between. The CDR3 region has the DNA TGTGCCAGCTCACCCCGTTCAGGGAGCGAATACTTCTACAATGAGCAGTTCTTC. Protein product: CASSPRSGSEYFYNEQFF. The whole variable domain, filled in from reference TRBV18 and TRBJ2-1, reads NAGVMQNPRHLVRRRGQEARLRCSPMKGHSHVYWYRQLPEEGLKFMVYLQKENIIDESGMPKERFSAEFPKEGPSILRIQQVVRGDSAAYFCASSPRSGSEYFYNEQFFGPGTRLTVL.

The J gene is TRBJ1-5, the V gene TRBV12-2; whether TRBD1, the table's D call, matches the DNA was not checked. TRBV12-2 is shown as a pseudogene. The length of the CDR3 is 15 residues. The CDR3 DNA sequence: TGTGCAAGTCGCACAGGGAATTGGGAGAATCAGCCCCAGCATTTT. Translation gives CASRTGNWENQPQHF.

This clone has just a few counts. The rearrangement links TRBV6-4 to TRBJ1-2; possibly TRBD1 for D (6 bases). Germline V gene data show CDR1 as MRHNA and CDR2 as SNTAGT. The CDR3 spans 13 residues. Trimming stripped 5 bases from V and 5 bases from J, with 12 bases between. As DNA, the CDR3 is TGTGCCAGCAGTTCAGGGGTTGGGTATGGCTACACCTTC. It is translated as CASSSGVGYGYTF.

The gene calls are TRBV5-8 and TRBJ1-2, with D tentatively TRBD1 (5 bases). The V and J ends lost 2 bases and 1 base respectively, with 12 bases between them. The germline V gene encodes CDR1 SGHTS and CDR2 YDEGEE. The CDR3 sequence is 15 residues long. The DNA of the CDR3 is TGTGCCAGCAGCTTTGGAGGGACTAGTAACTATGGCTACACCTTC. Translating it yields CASSFGGTSNYGYTF. The full variable domain, rest sourced from reference TRBV5-8 and TRBJ1-2, is EAGVTQSPTHLIKTRGQQATLRCSPISGHTSVYWYQQALGLGLQFLLWYDEGEERNRGNFPPRFSGRQFPNYSSELNVNALELEDSALYLCASSFGGTSNYGYTFGSGTRLTVV.

The chain employs TRBV6-5 and TRBJ2-2; D gene uncertain. The CDR3 has 14 amino acids. CDR1 is MNHEY and CDR2 is SVGAGI in the germline V gene. Trimming removed 1 base at V and 6 bases at J, with 9 bases between. The CDR3 loop reads CASSYFLLSGELFF. CDR3 sequence (DNA): TGTGCCAGCAGTTACTTCCTTTTGTCCGGGGAGCTGTTTTTT.

The rearrangement uses TRBV18 and TRBJ2-3; D uncertain. V was trimmed by 0 bases and J by 4 bases, leaving 5 bases between them. The CDR3 contains 13 residues. Germline V gene sequence: CDR1 KGHSH, CDR2 LQKENI. In DNA, the CDR3 is TGTGCCAGCTCACCACCTATATCAGATACGCAGTATTTT. Protein sequence: CASSPPISDTQYF.

The chain links TRBV11-1 to TRBJ1-2; no definite D call. CDR1 is SGHAT, CDR2 FQDESV, per germline (reference sequence). Trimming removed 7 bases from V and 3 bases from J, with 9 bases in between. The CDR3 runs 12 residues. CDR3: CASNNAYYGYTF. In DNA form, the CDR3 reads TGTGCCAGCAACAATGCTTACTATGGCTACACCTTC.

V usage is TRBV10-2 and J usage is TRBJ2-1; 12 bases map to TRBD2. Germline V gene lookup returns CDR1 WSHSY and CDR2 SAAADI. This CDR3 region has 13 residues. V dropped 6 bases and J dropped 7; count of bases not matched to a gene: 1. The CDR3 here is CASRLAGGNEQFF. CDR3 coding DNA: TGCGCCAGCAGACTAGCGGGAGGTAATGAGCAGTTCTTC.

This clone was counted a few times. The V gene is TRBV30, the J gene TRBJ1-3; 7 bases are a match to TRBD1. Germline loops: CDR1 GTSNPN, CDR2 SVGIG (reference sequence). This CDR3 has 13 amino acids. Trimming removed 5 bases from V and 2 bases from J; junction bases left unmatched: 3. This chain's CDR3 is CAWVRGPGNTIYF. CDR3 nucleotides: TGTGCCTGGGTTAGGGGGCCTGGAAACACCATATATTTT.